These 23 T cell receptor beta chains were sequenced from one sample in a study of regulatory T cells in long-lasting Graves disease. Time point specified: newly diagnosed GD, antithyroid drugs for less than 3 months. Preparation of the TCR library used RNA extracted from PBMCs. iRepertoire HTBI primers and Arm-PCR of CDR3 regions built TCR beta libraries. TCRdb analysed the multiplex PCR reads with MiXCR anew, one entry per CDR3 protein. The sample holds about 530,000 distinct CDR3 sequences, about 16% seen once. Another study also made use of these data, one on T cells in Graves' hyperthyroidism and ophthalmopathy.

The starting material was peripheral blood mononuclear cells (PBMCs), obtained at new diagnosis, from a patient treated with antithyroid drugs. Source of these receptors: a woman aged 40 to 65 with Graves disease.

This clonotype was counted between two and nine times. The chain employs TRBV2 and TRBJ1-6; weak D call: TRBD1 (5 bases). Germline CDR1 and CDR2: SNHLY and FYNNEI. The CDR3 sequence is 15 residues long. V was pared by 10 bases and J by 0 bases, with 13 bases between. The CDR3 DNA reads TGTGCCAACGGATCAGGGAGCTCCTATAATTCACCCCTCCACTTT. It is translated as CANGSGSSYNSPLHF. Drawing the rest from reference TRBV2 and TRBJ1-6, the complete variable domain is EPEVTQTPSHQVTQMGQEVILRCVPISNHLYFYWYRQILGQKVEFLVSFYNNEISEKSEIFDDQFSVERPDGSNFTLKIRSTKLEDSAMYFCANGSGSSYNSPLHFGNGTRLTVT.

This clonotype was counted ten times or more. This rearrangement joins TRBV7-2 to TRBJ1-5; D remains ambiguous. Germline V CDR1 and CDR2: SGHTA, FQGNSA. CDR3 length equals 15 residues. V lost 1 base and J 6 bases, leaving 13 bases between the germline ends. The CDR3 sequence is CASSLGEVSGQPQHF. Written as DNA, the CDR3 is TGTGCCAGCAGCTTAGGGGAGGTGTCTGGTCAGCCCCAGCATTTT.

In DNA, the CDR3 is TGCAGTGCTATAGCGGGTGGGGCCTACGAGCAGTACTTC. This translates into CSAIAGGAYEQYF. V gene TRBV20-1 combines with J gene TRBJ2-7, with 7 bases matching TRBD2. The CDR3 is 13 residues long. Germline loops: CDR1 DFQATT, CDR2 SNEGSKA (reference sequence). V lost 4 bases and J lost 2; bases outside the gene matches: 5.

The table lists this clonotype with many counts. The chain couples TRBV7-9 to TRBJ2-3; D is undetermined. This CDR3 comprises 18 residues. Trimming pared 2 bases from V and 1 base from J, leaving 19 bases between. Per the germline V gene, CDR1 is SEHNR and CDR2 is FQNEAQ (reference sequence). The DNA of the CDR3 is TGTGCCAGCAGCTTATCTTACAGTGGCCGCCTAGGCACAGATACGCAGTATTTT. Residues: CASSLSYSGRLGTDTQYF.

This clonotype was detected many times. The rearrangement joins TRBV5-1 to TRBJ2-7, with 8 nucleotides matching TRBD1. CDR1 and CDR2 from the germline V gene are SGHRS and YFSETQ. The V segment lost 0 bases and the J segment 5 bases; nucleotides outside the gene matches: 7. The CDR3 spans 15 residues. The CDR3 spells CASSLGGTGRNEQYF. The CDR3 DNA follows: TGCGCCAGCAGCTTGGGAGGGACAGGACGTAACGAGCAGTACTTC.

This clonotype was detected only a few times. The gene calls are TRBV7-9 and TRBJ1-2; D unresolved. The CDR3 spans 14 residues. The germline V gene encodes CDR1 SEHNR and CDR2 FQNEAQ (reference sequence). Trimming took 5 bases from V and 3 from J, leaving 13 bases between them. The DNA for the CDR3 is TGTGCCAGCAGCCCCCCAGAGGTCCACTATGGCTACACCTTC. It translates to CASSPPEVHYGYTF.

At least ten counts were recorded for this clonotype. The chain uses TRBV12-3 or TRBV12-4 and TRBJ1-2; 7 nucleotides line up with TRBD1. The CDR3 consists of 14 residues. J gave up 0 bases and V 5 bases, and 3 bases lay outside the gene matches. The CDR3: CASSRQGTNYGYTF. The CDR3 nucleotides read TGTGCCAGCAGTCGACAGGGAACTAACTATGGCTACACCTTC.

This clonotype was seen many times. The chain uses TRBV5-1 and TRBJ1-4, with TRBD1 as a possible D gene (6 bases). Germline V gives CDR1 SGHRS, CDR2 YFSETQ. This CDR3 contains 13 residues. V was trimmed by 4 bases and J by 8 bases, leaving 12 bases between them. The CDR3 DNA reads TGCGCCAGCAGCCTGGACAGCGGCGAAAAACTGTTTTTT. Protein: CASSLDSGEKLFF.

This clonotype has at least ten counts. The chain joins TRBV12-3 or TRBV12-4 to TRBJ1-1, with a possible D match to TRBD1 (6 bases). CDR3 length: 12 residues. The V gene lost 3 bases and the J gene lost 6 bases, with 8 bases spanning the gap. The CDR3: CASSLQGSEAFF. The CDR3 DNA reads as TGTGCCAGCAGTTTGCAGGGGTCTGAAGCTTTCTTT.

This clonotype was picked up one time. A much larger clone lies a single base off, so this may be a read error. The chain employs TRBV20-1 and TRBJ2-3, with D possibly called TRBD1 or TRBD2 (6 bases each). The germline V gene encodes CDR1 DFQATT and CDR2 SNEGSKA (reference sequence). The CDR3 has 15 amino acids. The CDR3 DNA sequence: TGCGGTGCTAGAGATCAGGGGCGCGGGGCAGATACGCAGTATTTT. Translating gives CGARDQGRGADTQYF.

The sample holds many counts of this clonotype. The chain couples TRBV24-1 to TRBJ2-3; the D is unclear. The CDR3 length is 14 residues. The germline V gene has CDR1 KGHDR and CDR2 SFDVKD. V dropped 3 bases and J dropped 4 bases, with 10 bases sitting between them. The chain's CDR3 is CATSDTRSADTQYF. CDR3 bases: TGTGCCACCAGTGATACTCGGAGCGCAGATACGCAGTATTTT.

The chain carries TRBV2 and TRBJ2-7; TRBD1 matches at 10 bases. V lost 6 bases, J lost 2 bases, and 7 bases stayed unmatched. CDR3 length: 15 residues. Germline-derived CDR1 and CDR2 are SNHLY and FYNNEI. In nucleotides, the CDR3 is TGTGCCAGCAGAACCCGGGACAGGGGTACCTACGAGCAGTACTTC. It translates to CASRTRDRGTYEQYF.

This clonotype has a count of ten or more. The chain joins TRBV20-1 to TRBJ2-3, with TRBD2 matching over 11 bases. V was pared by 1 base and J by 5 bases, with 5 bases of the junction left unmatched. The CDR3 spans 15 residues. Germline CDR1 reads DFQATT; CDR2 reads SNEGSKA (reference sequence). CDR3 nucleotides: TGCAGTGCTAGAGTTAGCGGGGGGGCGGTAGATACGCAGTATTTT. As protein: CSARVSGGAVDTQYF.

As DNA, the CDR3 is TGTGCCAGCAGTTTTGGGGGGACTAGCGGGATCACAGATACGCAGTATTTT. It yields the protein CASSFGGTSGITDTQYF. This chain links TRBV28 with TRBJ2-3; 13 nucleotides align to TRBD2. Trimming cost V 3 bases and J 2 bases; bases outside gene matches: 5. Germline V gene sequence: CDR1 MDHEN, CDR2 SYDVKM. The length of the CDR3 is 17 residues. Full variable domain (rest looked up from reference TRBV28 and TRBJ2-3): DVKVTQSSRYLVKRTGEKVFLECVQDMDHENMFWYRQDPGLGLRLIYFSYDVKMKEKGDIPEGYSVSREKKERFSLILESASTNQTSMYLCASSFGGTSGITDTQYFGPGTRLTVL.

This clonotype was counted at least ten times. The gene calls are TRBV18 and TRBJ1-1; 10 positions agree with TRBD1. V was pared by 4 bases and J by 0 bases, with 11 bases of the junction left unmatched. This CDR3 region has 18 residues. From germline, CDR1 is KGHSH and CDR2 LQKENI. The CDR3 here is CASSLTGTGDHMNTEAFF. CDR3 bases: TGTGCCAGCTCACTCACCGGGACAGGGGATCACATGAACACTGAAGCTTTCTTT.

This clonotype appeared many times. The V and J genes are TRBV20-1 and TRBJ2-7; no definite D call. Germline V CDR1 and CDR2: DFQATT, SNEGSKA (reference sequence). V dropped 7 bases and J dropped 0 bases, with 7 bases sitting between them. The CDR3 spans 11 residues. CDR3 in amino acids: CSVRVSYEQYF. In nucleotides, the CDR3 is TGCAGTGTTAGGGTCTCCTACGAGCAGTACTTC.

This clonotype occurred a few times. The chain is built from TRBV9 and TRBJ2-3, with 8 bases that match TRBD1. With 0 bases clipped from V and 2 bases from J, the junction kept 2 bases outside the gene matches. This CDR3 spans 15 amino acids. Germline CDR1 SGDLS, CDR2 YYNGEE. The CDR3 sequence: CASSVGQGFTDTQYF. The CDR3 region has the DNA TGTGCCAGCAGCGTAGGACAGGGGTTCACAGATACGCAGTATTTT.

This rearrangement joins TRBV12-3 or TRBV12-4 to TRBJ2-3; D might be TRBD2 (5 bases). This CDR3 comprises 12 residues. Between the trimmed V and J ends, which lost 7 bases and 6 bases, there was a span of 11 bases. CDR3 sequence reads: CASNLRGDTQYF. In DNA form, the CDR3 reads TGTGCCAGCAACCTCAGAGGGGATACGCAGTATTTT.

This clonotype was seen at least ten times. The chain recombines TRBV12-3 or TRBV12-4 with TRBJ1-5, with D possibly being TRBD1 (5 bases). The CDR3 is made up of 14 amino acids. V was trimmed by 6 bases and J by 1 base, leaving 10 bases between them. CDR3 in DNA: TGTGCCAGCAGCTTGTCAGGGAGCAATCAGCCCCAGCATTTT. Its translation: CASSLSGSNQPQHF.

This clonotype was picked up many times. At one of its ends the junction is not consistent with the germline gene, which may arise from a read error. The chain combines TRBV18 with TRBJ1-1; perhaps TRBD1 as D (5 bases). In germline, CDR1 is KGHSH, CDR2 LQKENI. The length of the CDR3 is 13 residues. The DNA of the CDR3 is TGTGCCAGCTCACCAGAGACAACAGGCTACCCATCCTTT. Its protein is CASSPETTGYPSF.

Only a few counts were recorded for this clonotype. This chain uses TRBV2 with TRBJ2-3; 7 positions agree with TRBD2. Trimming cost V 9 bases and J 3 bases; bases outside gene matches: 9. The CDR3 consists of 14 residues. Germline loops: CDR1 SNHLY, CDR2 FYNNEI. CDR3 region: CAREGPGGTDTQYF. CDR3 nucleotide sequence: TGTGCCAGAGAGGGGCCGGGAGGAACAGATACGCAGTATTTT.

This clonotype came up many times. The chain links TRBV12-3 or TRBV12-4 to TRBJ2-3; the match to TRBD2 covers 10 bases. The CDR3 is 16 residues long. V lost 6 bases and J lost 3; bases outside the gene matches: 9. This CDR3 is CASSRSGTSDTDTQYF. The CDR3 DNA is TGTGCCAGCAGCCGGAGCGGGACTAGCGATACAGATACGCAGTATTTT.

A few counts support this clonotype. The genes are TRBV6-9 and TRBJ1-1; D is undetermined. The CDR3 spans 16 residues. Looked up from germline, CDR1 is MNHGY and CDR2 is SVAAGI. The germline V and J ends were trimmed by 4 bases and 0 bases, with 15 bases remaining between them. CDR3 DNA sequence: TGTGCCAGCAGTTCAAGCCCTACAGAGTTGAACACTGAAGCTTTCTTT. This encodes CASSSSPTELNTEAFF.